Sequencing of this TCR beta chain was carried out in a study of blood T cell repertoires in COVID-19. Study background: Some COVID-19 samples were acute and others convalescent; all came from the United States, Italy and Spain. In each case, the material was cDNA or gDNA derived from T cells, B-cell-depleted T cells, or PBMCs.

With 3 bases removed from V and 5 bases from J, the gap between germline ends came to 10 bases. The CDR3 covers 14 residues. Germline assignment: CDR1 MNHEY and CDR2 SMNVEV (reference sequence). In the authors' methods: By means of reference gene primer amplification, nucleated cell counts were estimated. Profiled with immunoSEQ multiplex PCR; TCRdb holds only in-frame clones, not every one. D and trimming were read from the DNA, whereas the V and J calls and clone size are those reported in that table. The table shows 73,000 or so clones, with 70% to 90% occurring only once. Sequencing input: peripheral blood. The V gene is TRBV27, the J gene TRBJ2-2; TRBD2 might be the D (5 bases). The TCR was taken from a man aged 25 to 40 with acute or convalescent COVID-19. The CDR3 reads CASSFGGRTGELFF. CDR3 bases: TGTGCCAGCAGTTTCGGAGGCCGAACCGGGGAGCTGTTTTTT.